This T cell receptor beta chain appears in the sequencing data of a study of neurological immune-mediated disorders. Study outcomes and limitations: Phylogenetic grouping assigned the repertoires of 18 of 34 multiple sclerosis patients to a single related-CDR3 cluster, representing a possible signature. The absence of shared CDR3 amino acid sequences among expanded clones across subjects suggests private repertoires in all groups.

This clonotype was recorded many times. Its antigen remains unknown. The unsorted libraries were produced from 2 million PBMCs held at -80 C. By 5'RACE with 10-nucleotide random UMIs, the cDNA was made. TCRdb recomputed calls from the 5' RACE reads with MiXCR, one row per CDR3 protein. Of roughly 70,000 distinct CDR3 sequences in the sample, 4.5% to 5.5% were seen once. This receptor was obtained from an older woman with multiple sclerosis. The specimen sequenced was PBMCs.

CDR3 amino acids: CSAIKGADQETQYF. CDR3 in DNA: TGCAGTGCTATAAAAGGAGCGGACCAAGAGACCCAGTACTTC. The chain combines TRBV20-1 with TRBJ2-5; possible D gene TRBD2, 5 bases. Trimming cost V 4 bases and J 0 bases, with 12 bases left between them. Germline CDR1 DFQATT, CDR2 SNEGSKA (reference sequence). The CDR3 is 14 amino acids.